This is a list of T cell receptor beta chains from one sample in a study of cytomegalovirus exposure and HLA in healthy donors. The method was immunoSEQ multiplex PCR; TCRdb's version includes in-frame clones alone and lacks a portion of them. The sample carries 100,000 to 150,000 clones, more than 75% recorded once. Sequenced: PBMCs. These receptors all come from a man younger than 35 in good health and CMV-seronegative. CDR3s include the opening cysteine and the closing phenylalanine or tryptophan. D genes are given only for firm matches. Expanded clones are given a class, and other clones once, few, many or no size at all.

clone_size j_call v_call d_call cdr3_aa cdr3_nt
- TRBJ1-2 TRBV5-6 TRBD1 CASSSGQSYGYTF TGTGCCAGCAGCTCGGGACAGAGCTATGGCTACACCTTC
- TRBJ2-5 TRBV7-2 - CASSLNRGETQYF TGTGCCAGCAGCTTAAACCGGGGAGAGACCCAGTACTTC
- TRBJ2-7 TRBV6-5 TRBD1 CASSYDRAPHYEQYF TGTGCCAGCAGTTATGACAGGGCACCCCACTACGAGCAGTACTTC
- TRBJ2-3 TRBV5-6 TRBD1 CASRPTGGDTQYF TGTGCCAGCAGACCCACAGGGGGAGATACGCAGTATTTT
- TRBJ1-2 TRBV7-2 - CASSSRSTDGYTF TGTGCCAGCAGCTCCAGGTCTACAGATGGCTACACCTTC
- TRBJ1-5 TRBV7-9 - CASSPGLQESNQPQHF TGTGCCAGCAGCCCTGGACTACAGGAGAGCAATCAGCCCCAGCATTTT
- TRBJ1-4 TRBV18 TRBD1 CASSPGTGTTNEKLFF TGTGCCAGCTCACCAGGGACAGGGACAACTAATGAAAAACTGTTTTTT
- TRBJ2-2 TRBV6-1 TRBD1 CAVHRDRDTGELFF TGTGCCGTCCACCGGGACAGGGACACCGGGGAGCTGTTTTTT
- TRBJ1-2 TRBV5-1 - CASSLRTTGQIHGYTF TGCGCCAGCAGCCTTCGAACAACTGGACAGATTCATGGCTACACCTTC
- TRBJ1-6 TRBV7-9 TRBD1 CASRQGDVSYNSPLHF TGTGCCAGCAGGCAGGGGGATGTATCCTATAATTCACCCCTCCACTTT
- TRBJ2-7 TRBV6-4 - CASSEYSGTGIDEQYF TGTGCCAGCAGTGAATACTCGGGAACAGGGATAGACGAGCAGTACTTC
- TRBJ2-3 TRBV25-1 TRBD1 CASSESAGDRAADTQYF TGTGCCAGCAGTGAATCCGCTGGCGACAGGGCGGCAGATACGCAGTATTTT
- TRBJ2-1 TRBV5-1 TRBD2 CASSLVPRLAGGDEQFF TGCGCCAGCAGCTTGGTCCCCCGACTAGCGGGGGGGGATGAGCAGTTCTTC
few TRBJ2-5 TRBV7-2 TRBD2 CASSPGGAQYF TGTGCCAGCAGCCCCGGGGGGGCCCAGTACTTC
few TRBJ1-4 TRBV7-9 - CASSPGQYEKLFF TGTGCCAGCAGCCCTGGACAGTACGAAAAACTGTTTTTT
- TRBJ1-2 TRBV6-4 - CASIPGRGYTF TGTGCCAGCATCCCTGGCCGCGGCTACACCTTC
- TRBJ2-1 TRBV27 - CASTLGAEQFF TGTGCCAGCACCTTAGGGGCGGAGCAGTTCTTC
- TRBJ1-1 TRBV29-1 TRBD1 CSVETGGRGGTEAFF TGCAGCGTTGAGACAGGGGGAAGGGGCGGGACTGAAGCTTTCTTT
- TRBJ1-2 TRBV11-2 TRBD1 CASSLGTGGSSSYGYTF TGTGCCAGCAGCTTAGGGACAGGGGGCTCTTCCAGCTATGGCTACACCTTC
- TRBJ1-1 TRBV7-8 - CASSFRTDTEAFF TGTGCCAGCAGCTTTAGGACAGACACTGAAGCTTTCTTT
once TRBJ1-5 TRBV19 TRBD1 CASSTTGGGQPQHF TGTGCCAGTAGTACAACAGGGGGTGGCCAGCCCCAGCATTTT
- TRBJ2-4 TRBV7-8 TRBD1 CASSSWTGDIQYF TGTGCCAGCAGTTCCTGGACAGGGGACATTCAGTACTTC
- TRBJ1-1 TRBV4-1 - CASSQAGFSAMNTEAFF TGCGCCAGCAGCCAAGCCGGGTTTTCAGCCATGAACACTGAAGCTTTCTTT
- TRBJ2-7 TRBV4-2 TRBD2 CASSPTGTSGYEQYF TGTGCCAGCAGCCCCACCGGGACTAGCGGCTACGAGCAGTACTTC
once TRBJ2-7 TRBV7-2 - CASSRGTWSSYEQYF TGTGCCAGCAGCCGAGGGACATGGAGCTCCTACGAGCAGTACTTC
- TRBJ1-4 TRBV15 TRBD1 CATSTLGTATGPENEKLFF TGTGCCACCAGCACCCTAGGGACAGCTACCGGACCCGAGAATGAAAAACTGTTTTTT
- TRBJ1-2 TRBV15 - CATSRDSFRGASIYGYTF TGTGCCACCAGCAGAGATTCTTTTCGGGGGGCCAGCATCTATGGCTACACCTTC
- TRBJ1-1 TRBV10-1 - CASSLRAWNTEAFF TGCGCCAGCTCACTCCGCGCATGGAACACTGAAGCTTTCTTT
- TRBJ1-3 TRBV9 TRBD1 CASSSDRGTGNTIYF TGTGCCAGCAGCTCTGACAGGGGGACTGGAAACACCATATATTTT
- TRBJ2-7 TRBV11-2 - CASSSSGREQYF TGTGCCAGCAGCTCCTCAGGGCGCGAGCAGTACTTC
once TRBJ2-2 TRBV11-2 TRBD2 CASSPRLANTGELFF TGTGCCAGCAGCCCCCGACTAGCTAACACCGGGGAGCTGTTTTTT
- TRBJ2-1 TRBV10-3 TRBD1 CAIRVDRGDEQFF TGTGCCATCAGAGTAGACAGGGGGGATGAGCAGTTCTTC
- TRBJ1-2 TRBV9 TRBD1 CASSRTGLGPNYGYTF TGTGCCAGCAGTCGGACAGGTCTAGGTCCTAACTATGGCTACACCTTC
- TRBJ2-7 TRBV7-8 TRBD1 CASSSDRGYEQYF TGTGCCAGCAGCAGCGACAGGGGGTACGAGCAGTACTTC
- TRBJ2-5 TRBV9 - CASSVEGPGETQYF TGTGCCAGCAGCGTAGAGGGGCCCGGAGAGACCCAGTACTTC
- TRBJ1-2 TRBV28 TRBD1 CASNLGTDLYGYTF TGTGCCAGCAACCTGGGGACAGACCTCTATGGCTACACCTTC
- TRBJ2-7 TRBV6-5 - CASSYAGTIYEQYF TGTGCCAGCAGTTACGCCGGGACAATCTACGAGCAGTACTTC
- TRBJ1-1 TRBV7-2 - CASSLVAFGGLNTEAFF TGTGCCAGCAGCTTAGTCGCATTTGGAGGGTTGAACACTGAAGCTTTCTTT
- TRBJ2-7 TRBV19 TRBD2 CASSIWWGGTYEQYF TGTGCCAGTAGTATCTGGTGGGGGGGGACCTACGAGCAGTACTTC
- TRBJ2-3 TRBV19 TRBD2 CASSAGLAGVDTQYF TGTGCCAGTAGTGCCGGACTAGCGGGGGTAGATACGCAGTATTTT
- TRBJ1-5 TRBV4-1 TRBD1 CASSHADRSNQPQHF TGCGCCAGCAGCCACGCGGACAGGAGCAATCAGCCCCAGCATTTT
- TRBJ2-7 TRBV19 - CASNPGTDVTYEQYF TGTGCCAGTAATCCAGGGACTGACGTTACCTACGAGCAGTACTTC
- TRBJ1-2 TRBV5-1 - CASSHQQGDGYTF TGCGCCAGCAGCCACCAACAGGGAGACGGCTACACCTTC
once TRBJ2-1 TRBV5-4 TRBD2 CASSLGGGARDEQFF TGTGCCAGCAGCTTGGGCGGGGGGGCAAGGGATGAGCAGTTCTTC
- TRBJ2-6 TRBV14 TRBD1 CASSHLTTGPISGVNVLTF TGTGCCAGCAGCCACCTCACGACAGGGCCAATCTCTGGGGTCAACGTCCTGACTTTC
- TRBJ1-2 TRBV2 - CASSVLENYGYTF TGTGCCAGCAGTGTTTTAGAGAACTATGGCTACACCTTC
- TRBJ1-5 TRBV5-6 - CASSLGFGQNNQPQHF TGTGCCAGCAGCTTGGGATTCGGACAGAACAATCAGCCCCAGCATTTT
- TRBJ1-2 TRBV18 - CASSPVQGAGGYTF TGTGCCAGCTCACCAGTGCAAGGGGCCGGCGGCTACACCTTC
- TRBJ2-3 TRBV9 TRBD2 CASSVDPAGGLTDTQYF TGTGCCAGCAGCGTAGACCCGGCGGGGGGCCTCACAGATACGCAGTATTTT
- TRBJ2-3 TRBV7-9 TRBD2 CASSPASGGPSTDTQYF TGTGCCAGCAGCCCTGCTAGCGGGGGGCCTAGCACAGATACGCAGTATTTT
- TRBJ2-1 TRBV14 TRBD1 CASRFDRGPFDEQFF TGTGCCAGCAGGTTCGACAGGGGCCCCTTCGATGAGCAGTTCTTC
- TRBJ2-1 TRBV9 TRBD1 CASSAWDSDNEQFF TGTGCCAGCAGCGCCTGGGACAGTGACAATGAGCAGTTCTTC
- TRBJ1-5 TRBV6-5 - CASSYKGDSNQPQHF TGTGCCAGCAGTTACAAAGGAGATAGCAATCAGCCCCAGCATTTT
- TRBJ2-3 TRBV11-2 TRBD2 CASSLIAGPLDTQYF TGTGCCAGCAGCTTAATAGCGGGGCCCTTAGATACGCAGTATTTT
- TRBJ1-1 TRBV5-1 - CASSLGSRARTENTEAFF TGCGCCAGCAGCCTTGGTAGTAGGGCAAGGACAGAGAACACTGAAGCTTTCTTT
- TRBJ2-7 TRBV7-9 TRBD1 CASSQDRGEQYF TGTGCCAGCAGCCAGGACAGGGGCGAGCAGTACTTC